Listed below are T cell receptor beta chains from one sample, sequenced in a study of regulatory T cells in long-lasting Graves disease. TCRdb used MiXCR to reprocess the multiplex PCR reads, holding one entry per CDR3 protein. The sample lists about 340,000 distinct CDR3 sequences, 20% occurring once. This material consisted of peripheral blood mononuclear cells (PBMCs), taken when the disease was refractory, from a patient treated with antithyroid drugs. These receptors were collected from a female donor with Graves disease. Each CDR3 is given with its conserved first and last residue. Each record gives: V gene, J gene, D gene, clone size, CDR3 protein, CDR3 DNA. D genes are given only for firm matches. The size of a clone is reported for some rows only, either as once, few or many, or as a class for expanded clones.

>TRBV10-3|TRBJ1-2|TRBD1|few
CAISDLQGDNYGYTF
TGTGCCATCAGTGATTTACAGGGGGACAACTATGGCTACACCTTC
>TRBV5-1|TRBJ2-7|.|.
CASSLVLRGPHEQYF
TGCGCCAGCAGCTTGGTTCTCAGAGGCCCCCACGAGCAGTACTTC
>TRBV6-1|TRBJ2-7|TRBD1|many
CASRWDRGQEQYF
TGTGCCAGCAGATGGGACAGGGGGCAAGAGCAGTACTTC
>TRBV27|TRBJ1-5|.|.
CASSLIGQSNQPQHF
TGTGCCAGCAGTTTAATAGGACAGAGCAATCAGCCCCAGCATTTT
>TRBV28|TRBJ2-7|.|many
CASSFREGKQYF
TGTGCCAGCAGTTTCAGGGAAGGCAAGCAGTACTTC
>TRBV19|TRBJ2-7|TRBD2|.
CASSQQRGPYEQYF
TGTGCCAGTAGTCAACAGCGGGGTCCCTACGAGCAGTACTTC
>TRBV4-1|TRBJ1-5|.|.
CASSRLLGRRDQPQHF
TGCGCCAGCAGTCGACTTCTGGGCAGGCGGGATCAGCCCCAGCATTTT
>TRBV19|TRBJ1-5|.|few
CASSWGDGNQPQHF
TGTGCCAGTAGCTGGGGCGATGGCAATCAGCCCCAGCATTTT
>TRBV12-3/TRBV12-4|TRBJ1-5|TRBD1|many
CASTLGDRAQHF
TGTGCCAGCACTTTAGGGGACAGAGCCCAGCATTTT
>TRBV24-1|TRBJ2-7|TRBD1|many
CATSDIGTGQYEQYF
TGTGCCACCAGTGATATCGGGACAGGGCAATACGAGCAGTACTTC
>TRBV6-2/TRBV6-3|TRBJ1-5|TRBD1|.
CASSGDRGLFPPQHF
TGTGCCAGCAGTGGGGACAGGGGCCTTTTTCCGCCCCAGCATTTT
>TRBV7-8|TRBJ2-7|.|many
CASSWQDGGYEQYF
TGTGCCAGCAGCTGGCAGGATGGGGGCTACGAGCAGTACTTC
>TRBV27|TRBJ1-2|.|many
CASSLSPAANYGYTF
TGTGCCAGCAGTTTATCCCCGGCTGCTAACTATGGCTACACCTTC
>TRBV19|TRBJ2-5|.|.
CASSMSPGREETQYF
TGTGCCAGTAGTATGTCCCCCGGGAGAGAAGAGACCCAGTACTTC
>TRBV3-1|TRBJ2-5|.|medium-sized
CASSQGGGDAETQYF
TGTGCCAGCAGCCAAGGAGGGGGGGATGCCGAGACCCAGTACTTC
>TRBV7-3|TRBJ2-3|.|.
CASSRTSYTTDTQYF
TGTGCCAGCAGCCGTACTAGCTATACAACAGATACGCAGTATTTT
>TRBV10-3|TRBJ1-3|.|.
CAISESFSPPSGNTIYF
TGTGCCATCAGTGAGTCTTTTTCACCCCCCTCTGGAAACACCATATATTTT
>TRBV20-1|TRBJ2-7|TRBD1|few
CSASTGGYEQYF
TGCAGTGCTTCCACAGGGGGCTACGAGCAGTACTTC
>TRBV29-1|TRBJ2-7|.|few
CSVEDQAYEQYF
TGCAGCGTTGAAGACCAAGCCTACGAGCAGTACTTC
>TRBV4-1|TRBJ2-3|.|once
CASSHQRGKNTDTQYF
TGCGCCAGCAGTCACCAACGGGGGAAAAACACAGATACGCAGTATTTT
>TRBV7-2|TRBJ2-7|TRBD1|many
CASSYYRGSSYEQYF
TGTGCCAGCAGCTACTACAGGGGCTCCTCCTACGAGCAGTACTTC
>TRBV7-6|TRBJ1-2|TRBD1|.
CASSPDRGRVGYTF
TGTGCCAGCAGCCCTGACAGGGGGCGTGTAGGCTACACCTTC
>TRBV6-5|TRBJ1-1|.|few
CASRHSTGSRTEAFF
TGTGCCAGCAGACACTCGACCGGGTCGCGCACTGAAGCTTTCTTT
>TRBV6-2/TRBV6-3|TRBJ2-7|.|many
CASSYQGFGYEQYF
TGTGCCAGCAGTTACCAGGGTTTCGGCTACGAGCAGTACTTC
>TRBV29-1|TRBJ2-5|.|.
CSGGNRPSQETQYF
TGCAGCGGGGGAAACAGGCCCTCCCAAGAGACCCAGTACTTC
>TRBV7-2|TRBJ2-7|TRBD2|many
CASSLGSGRYEQYF
TGTGCCAGCAGCTTAGGTAGCGGGAGGTACGAGCAGTACTTC
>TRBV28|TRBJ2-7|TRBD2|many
CASRKSGASSYEQYF
TGTGCCAGCAGAAAAAGCGGGGCGAGCTCCTACGAGCAGTACTTC
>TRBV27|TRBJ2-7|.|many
CASSVQGSSYEQYF
TGTGCCAGCAGCGTACAGGGTAGCTCCTACGAGCAGTACTTC
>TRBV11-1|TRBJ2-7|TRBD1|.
CASGLSPGQGTFEQYF
TGTGCCAGCGGCTTAAGTCCGGGACAGGGCACTTTTGAGCAGTACTTC
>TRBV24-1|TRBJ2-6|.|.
CATSDLTGSGANVLTF
TGTGCCACCAGTGACTTGACAGGCTCTGGGGCCAACGTCCTGACTTTC
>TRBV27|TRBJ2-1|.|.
CASSPRNEYEQFF
TGTGCCAGCAGTCCGCGAAACGAATATGAGCAGTTCTTC
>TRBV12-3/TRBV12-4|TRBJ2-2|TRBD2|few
CASRLLAGRNTGELFF
TGTGCCAGCCGGTTATTAGCGGGGCGGAACACCGGGGAGCTGTTTTTT
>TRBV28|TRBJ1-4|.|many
CASTEDRNEKLFF
TGTGCCAGCACCGAAGACCGAAATGAAAAACTGTTTTTT
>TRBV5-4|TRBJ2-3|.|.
CASSFVAADTQYF
TGTGCCAGCAGCTTTGTAGCGGCAGATACGCAGTATTTT
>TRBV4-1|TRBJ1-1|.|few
CASSQGPGLFRNTEAFF
TGCGCCAGCAGCCAAGGACCAGGCCTGTTTAGGAACACTGAAGCTTTCTTT
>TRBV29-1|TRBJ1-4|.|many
CSVARGATNEKLFF
TGCAGCGTGGCCCGGGGAGCAACTAATGAAAAACTGTTTTTT
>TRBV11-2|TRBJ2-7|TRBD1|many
CASSFRAPDRGRGEQYF
TGTGCCAGCAGCTTTCGGGCCCCGGACAGGGGGCGCGGCGAGCAGTACTTC
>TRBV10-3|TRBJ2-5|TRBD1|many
CAISESSGQGKETQYF
TGTGCCATCAGTGAGTCTTCGGGACAGGGAAAAGAGACCCAGTACTTC
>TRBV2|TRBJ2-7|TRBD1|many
CASRRQGDYEQYF
TGTGCCAGCAGGCGACAGGGAGACTACGAGCAGTACTTC
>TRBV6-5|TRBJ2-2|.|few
CASSYGDSRGANTGELFF
TGTGCCAGCAGTTACGGGGACTCCAGGGGCGCGAACACCGGGGAGCTGTTTTTT
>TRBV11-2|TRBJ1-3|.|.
CASSLGTEAGNTIYF
TGTGCCAGCAGCTTAGGGACAGAAGCTGGAAACACCATATATTTT
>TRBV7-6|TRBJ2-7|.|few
CASSLVPGSVGNYEQYF
TGTGCCAGCAGCTTAGTCCCAGGGTCTGTGGGAAACTACGAGCAGTACTTC
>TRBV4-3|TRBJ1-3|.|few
CASRAGTSSGNTIYF
TGCGCCTCGCGGGCGGGGACGAGCTCTGGAAACACCATATATTTT
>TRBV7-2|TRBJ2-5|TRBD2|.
CASSYLPRSSSGGGETQYF
TGTGCCAGCAGCTACTTACCCCGCAGTAGTAGCGGGGGAGGAGAGACCCAGTACTTC
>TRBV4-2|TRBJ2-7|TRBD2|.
CASSQVAGTPKQYF
TGTGCCAGCAGCCAGGTAGCGGGGACCCCCAAGCAGTACTTC
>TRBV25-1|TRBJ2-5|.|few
CASSDTGTPQETQYF
TGTGCCAGCAGTGATACTGGGACACCACAAGAGACCCAGTACTTC
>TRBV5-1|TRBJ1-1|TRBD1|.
CASSWTQGAETEAFF
TGCGCCAGCAGCTGGACTCAGGGGGCCGAAACTGAAGCTTTCTTT
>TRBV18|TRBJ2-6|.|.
CASSPLSQGNVLTF
TGTGCCAGCTCACCACTTAGCCAGGGGAACGTCCTGACTTTC
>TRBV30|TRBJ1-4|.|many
CAWSVTAVGGLFF
TGTGCCTGGAGTGTCACTGCGGTCGGGGGACTGTTTTTT
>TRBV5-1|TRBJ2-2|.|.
CASSSLAQAGELFF
TGCGCCAGCAGCTCACTAGCTCAGGCCGGGGAGCTGTTTTTT
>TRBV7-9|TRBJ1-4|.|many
CASSSHSATNEKLFF
TGTGCCAGCAGCTCCCACAGTGCAACTAATGAAAAACTGTTTTTT
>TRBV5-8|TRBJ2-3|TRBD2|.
CASSLRSGGAGDTQYF
TGTGCCAGCAGCTTAAGAAGCGGGGGGGCCGGAGATACGCAGTATTTT
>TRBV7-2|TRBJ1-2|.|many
CASSPAGRGGYTF
TGTGCCAGCAGCCCAGCGGGGAGGGGCGGCTACACCTTC
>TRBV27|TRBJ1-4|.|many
CASSSWGGRSNEKLFF
TGTGCCAGCAGTTCCTGGGGGGGGCGGTCTAATGAAAAACTGTTTTTT
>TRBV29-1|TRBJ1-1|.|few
CSVDFGAEAFF
TGCAGCGTTGATTTCGGAGCTGAAGCTTTCTTT